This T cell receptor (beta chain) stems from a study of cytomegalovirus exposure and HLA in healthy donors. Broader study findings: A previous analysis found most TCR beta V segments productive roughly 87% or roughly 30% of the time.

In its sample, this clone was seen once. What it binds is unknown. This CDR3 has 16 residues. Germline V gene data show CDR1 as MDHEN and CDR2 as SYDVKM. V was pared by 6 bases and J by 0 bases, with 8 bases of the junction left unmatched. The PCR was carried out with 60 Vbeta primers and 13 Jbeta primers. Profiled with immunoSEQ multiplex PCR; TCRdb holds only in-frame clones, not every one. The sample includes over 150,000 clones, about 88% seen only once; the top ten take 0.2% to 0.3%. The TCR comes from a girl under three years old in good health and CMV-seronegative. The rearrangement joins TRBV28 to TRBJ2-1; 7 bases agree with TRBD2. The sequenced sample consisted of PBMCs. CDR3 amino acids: CASRLLPSGSYNEQFF. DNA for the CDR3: TGTGCCAGCAGACTCCTCCCTAGCGGCTCCTACAATGAGCAGTTCTTC.